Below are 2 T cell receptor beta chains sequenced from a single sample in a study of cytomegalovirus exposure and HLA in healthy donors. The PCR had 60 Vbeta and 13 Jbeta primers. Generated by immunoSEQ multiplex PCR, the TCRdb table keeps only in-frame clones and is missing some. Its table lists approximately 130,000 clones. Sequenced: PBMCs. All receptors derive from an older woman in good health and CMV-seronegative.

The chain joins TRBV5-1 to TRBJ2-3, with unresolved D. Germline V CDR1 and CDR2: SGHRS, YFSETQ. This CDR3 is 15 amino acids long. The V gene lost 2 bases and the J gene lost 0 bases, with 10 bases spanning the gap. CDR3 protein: CASSFTIASTDTQYF. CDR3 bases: TGCGCCAGCAGCTTTACTATTGCTAGCACAGATACGCAGTATTTT.

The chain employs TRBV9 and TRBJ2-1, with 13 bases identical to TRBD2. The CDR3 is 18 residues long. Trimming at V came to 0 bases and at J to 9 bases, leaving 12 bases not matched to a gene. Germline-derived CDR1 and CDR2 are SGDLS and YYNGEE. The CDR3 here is CASSVANEGLAGFSEQFF. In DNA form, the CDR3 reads TGTGCCAGCAGCGTAGCCAACGAGGGACTAGCGGGGTTTAGTGAGCAGTTCTTC.